Presented here are 9 T cell receptor beta chains from one specimen sequenced in a study of blood T cell repertoires in COVID-19. Using immunoSEQ multiplex PCR, the repertoire was profiled, and TCRdb retains in-frame clones only, with some absent. Of about 300,000 clones listed, roughly 90% were seen once; the top ten hold less than 3.5%. The sequenced sample consisted of PBMCs or T cells enriched from blood (not recorded which). The receptors originated from a woman aged 45-65 years who had been exposed to COVID-19.

CDR3 residues: CASSQGQNPYYGYTF. CDR3 bases: TGTGCCAGCAGCCAAGGACAGAACCCTTACTATGGCTACACCTTC. The rearrangement uses TRBV7-2 and TRBJ1-2, with TRBD1 as a possible D gene (6 bases). V was pared by 5 bases and J by 3 bases, with 16 bases between. Germline V gene lookup returns CDR1 SGHTA and CDR2 FQGNSA. The length of the CDR3 is 15 residues.

CDR3: CASSLMDRSSYNEQFF. CDR3 DNA: TGTGCCAGCAGCCTCATGGACAGAAGCTCCTACAATGAGCAGTTCTTC. The chain uses TRBV9 and TRBJ2-1; D may be TRBD1 (6 bases). V dropped 4 bases and J dropped 0 bases, with 14 bases sitting between them. This CDR3 has 16 residues. Germline V gene sequence: CDR1 SGDLS, CDR2 YYNGEE.

The chain is built from TRBV5-1 and TRBJ1-4; D is perhaps TRBD1 (6 bases). In germline, CDR1 is SGHRS, CDR2 YFSETQ. Trimming took off 0 bases at V and 8 bases at J, with 14 bases between the two ends. CDR3 size: 15 residues. This CDR3 is CASSLGVRGGEKLFF. CDR3 coding DNA: TGCGCCAGCAGCTTGGGTGTCAGGGGTGGCGAAAAACTGTTTTTT.

The chain joins TRBV7-2 to TRBJ1-1; D is ambiguous. Between the trimmed V and J ends, which lost 3 bases and 7 bases, there was a span of 9 bases. CDR1 and CDR2 (germline): SGHTA, FQGNSA. The CDR3 spans 12 residues. DNA of the CDR3: TGTGCCAGCAGCTTGCGTTCTCTTGAAGCTTTCTTT. Its translation is CASSLRSLEAFF.

V usage is TRBV7-9 and J usage is TRBJ2-2; D not certain. The CDR3 consists of 11 residues. V dropped 5 bases and J dropped 5 bases, with 3 bases sitting between them. The germline gives CDR1 SEHNR, CDR2 FQNEAQ (reference sequence). This CDR3 is CASSPTGELFF. The CDR3 nucleotides read TGTGCCAGCAGCCCGACCGGGGAGCTGTTTTTT.

The J gene is TRBJ2-3, the V gene TRBV12-3 or TRBV12-4, with D possibly TRBD1 on 6 matching bases. Trimming stripped 6 bases from V and 1 base from J, with 8 bases between. The CDR3 contains 13 residues. The CDR3 DNA is TGTGCCAGCAGACCAGGGGGCACAGATACGCAGTATTTT. Its protein product is CASRPGGTDTQYF.

The rearrangement joins TRBV29-1 to TRBJ2-1; D is unresolved. The CDR3 covers 11 residues. The V and J ends lost 5 bases and 9 bases respectively, with 11 bases between them. The germline gives CDR1 SQVTM, CDR2 ANQGSEA. CDR3 bases: TGCAGCGTTTCCTTTGCGGTTGAGCAGTTCTTC. This codes for CSVSFAVEQFF.

The chain joins TRBV20-1 to TRBJ2-7; TRBD2 might be the D (6 bases). V gave up 5 bases and J gave up 3 bases, with 8 bases separating them. The CDR3 covers 11 residues. Germline CDR1 reads DFQATT; CDR2 reads SNEGSKA (reference sequence). The CDR3, as DNA: TGCAGTGCTGGGGACTTCTACGAGCAGTACTTC. This sequence encodes CSAGDFYEQYF.

The chain links TRBV24-1 to TRBJ1-3; TRBD1 agrees at 7 bases. This CDR3 is built from 14 residues. Trimming took 7 bases from V and 4 from J; bases not matched to a gene: 6. CDR1 and CDR2 (germline): KGHDR, SFDVKD. CDR3 in amino acids: CATSPGTVGNTIYF. CDR3 DNA: TGTGCCACCAGCCCAGGGACAGTAGGAAACACCATATATTTT.